This section outlines one T cell receptor beta chain sequence together with its context. Its matching antigen is unknown. The data belong to a study of cytotoxic CD8 clonotypes in ibrutinib-treated CLL. Study-level findings and limits: Sustained-remission patients were sampled at one set of times and progressing patients at different ones.

The CDR3 extends over 15 amino acids. Germline V lookup: CDR1 ENHRY, CDR2 SYGVKD. Trimming stripped 4 bases from V and 5 bases from J, with 17 bases between. Sequencing was designed to attain a depth spanning 1 in 200,000 to 1 in 1 million T cells. Repertoires were generated with immunoSEQ multiplex PCR, while TCRdb's copy carries only in-frame clones and drops some. The table records tens of thousands of clones, 54% of them present only once. Sequences were derived from PBMCs, sampled at disease progression, from a patient treated with ibrutinib. The receptor was derived from a human donor with chronic lymphocytic leukemia. This chain uses TRBV10-3 with TRBJ2-5; possible D gene TRBD2, 6 bases. Here the CDR3 reads CAISGARGSVETQYF. The CDR3 DNA reads as TGTGCCATCAGTGGAGCCCGGGGGAGTGTTGAGACCCAGTACTTC.